Listed below are T cell receptor beta chains from one sample, sequenced in a study of cytomegalovirus exposure and HLA in healthy donors. The table came from immunoSEQ multiplex PCR; TCRdb's copy has only in-frame clones and leaves some out. The sample carries 160,000 or so clones, around 80% recorded once. The sequencing input was PBMCs. These receptor sequences come from a male donor in good health and CMV-seropositive. Each CDR3 is given with its conserved first and last residue. A D gene is named only where the DNA matches it firmly. Rows give clone size only sometimes, using once, few, many, or a class for an expanded clone.

j_call | cdr3_length | d_call | clone_size | v_call | cdr3_aa | cdr3_nt
TRBJ2-1 | 15 | TRBD2 | NA | TRBV11-2 | CASSLGSSGTAEQFF | TGTGCCAGCAGCTTAGGTTCTAGCGGGACCGCTGAGCAGTTCTTC
TRBJ1-1 | 15 | TRBD1 | NA | TRBV27 | CASRPSTGLNTEAFF | TGTGCCAGCAGGCCGTCGACAGGGTTGAACACTGAAGCTTTCTTT
TRBJ2-1 | 16 | TRBD2 | once | TRBV11-3 | CASSPYSSGSLNEQFF | TGTGCCAGCAGCCCCTATTCTAGCGGGAGTCTCAATGAGCAGTTCTTC
TRBJ2-2 | 15 | NA | NA | TRBV6-1 | CASTQAPTPPGELFF | TGTGCCAGTACCCAGGCCCCGACACCCCCCGGGGAGCTGTTTTTT
TRBJ1-2 | 14 | NA | few | TRBV2 | CASSESRQTDGYTF | TGTGCCAGCAGCGAGTCAAGACAGACGGATGGCTACACCTTC
TRBJ2-5 | 14 | TRBD1 | once | TRBV5-1 | CASSPQGARETQYF | TGCGCCAGCAGCCCCCAGGGGGCGAGAGAGACCCAGTACTTC
TRBJ1-2 | 15 | NA | NA | TRBV5-6 | CASSSPGALNYGYTF | TGTGCCAGCAGCTCCCCAGGGGCGCTTAACTATGGCTACACCTTC
TRBJ2-7 | 14 | NA | NA | TRBV4-1 | CASSQEDWNYEQYF | TGCGCCAGCAGCCAAGAAGACTGGAACTACGAGCAGTACTTC
TRBJ1-1 | 16 | TRBD1 | NA | TRBV6-8 | CASSRGRASRGTEAFF | TGTGCCAGCAGCAGGGGGCGGGCCTCCCGGGGCACTGAAGCTTTCTTT
TRBJ2-7 | 14 | TRBD2 | NA | TRBV28 | CASSLTSGAYEQYF | TGTGCCAGCAGTTTAACTAGCGGGGCCTACGAGCAGTACTTC
TRBJ1-3 | 16 | NA | NA | TRBV19 | CASSSTVKFSGNTIYF | TGTGCCAGTAGTTCGACAGTTAAGTTCTCTGGAAACACCATATATTTT
TRBJ1-3 | 15 | NA | NA | TRBV4-1 | CASRPQGYSGNTIYF | TGCGCCAGCCGGCCCCAGGGATACTCTGGAAACACCATATATTTT
TRBJ2-1 | 15 | TRBD2 | NA | TRBV18 | CASSLLAGEGHEQFF | TGTGCCAGCTCACTCTTAGCGGGAGAAGGGCATGAGCAGTTCTTC
TRBJ2-5 | 16 | NA | NA | TRBV6-6 | CASSYGSQGREETQYF | TGTGCCAGCAGTTACGGTAGCCAGGGGAGGGAAGAGACCCAGTACTTC
TRBJ2-7 | 14 | TRBD1 | NA | TRBV5-1 | CASSPLQGAGEQYF | TGCGCCAGCAGCCCCTTACAGGGGGCGGGCGAGCAGTACTTC
TRBJ2-7 | 15 | TRBD1 | NA | TRBV6-5 | CASSIETGSSYEQYF | TGTGCCAGCAGTATCGAGACAGGGAGCTCCTACGAGCAGTACTTC
TRBJ1-1 | 17 | TRBD1 | NA | TRBV5-6 | CASSLVHRGQENTEAFF | TGTGCCAGCAGCTTGGTTCACAGGGGGCAGGAGAACACTGAAGCTTTCTTT
TRBJ2-3 | 15 | NA | few | TRBV27 | CASSQTSRSTDTQYF | TGTGCCAGCAGTCAAACTAGCCGAAGCACAGATACGCAGTATTTT
TRBJ2-7 | 18 | TRBD2 | NA | TRBV18 | CASSRTTGLAGVPNEQYF | TGTGCCAGCTCACGGACAACGGGACTAGCGGGAGTGCCCAACGAGCAGTACTTC
TRBJ2-2 | 14 | NA | few | TRBV30 | CAWSPLLGPGELFF | TGTGCCTGGAGTCCTCTCCTAGGTCCCGGGGAGCTGTTTTTT
TRBJ1-5 | 19 | NA | NA | TRBV7-2 | CASSLAGSGAGNSNQPQHF | TGTGCCAGCAGCTTAGCGGGTAGTGGGGCCGGCAATAGCAATCAGCCCCAGCATTTT
TRBJ1-5 | 15 | NA | NA | TRBV27 | CASSLGGGSNQPQHF | TGTGCCAGCAGTTTAGGGGGGGGGAGCAATCAGCCCCAGCATTTT
TRBJ1-4 | 11 | NA | NA | TRBV20-1 | CSARQGEKLFF | TGCAGTGCTAGACAGGGTGAAAAACTGTTTTTT
TRBJ1-2 | 15 | NA | NA | TRBV6-4 | CASSDSRPFNYGYTF | TGTGCCAGCAGTGACTCCCGTCCTTTTAACTATGGCTACACCTTC
TRBJ2-2 | 15 | NA | NA | TRBV2 | CASSARSDLTGELFF | TGTGCCAGCAGTGCTCGATCGGACTTAACCGGGGAGCTGTTTTTT
TRBJ2-2 | 14 | TRBD2 | NA | TRBV2 | CASRLAGGTGELFF | TGTGCCAGCAGACTAGCGGGAGGGACCGGGGAGCTGTTTTTT
TRBJ2-7 | 12 | NA | NA | TRBV28 | CASGQSSLGKYF | TGTGCCAGCGGACAGTCCTCCCTAGGAAAGTACTTC
TRBJ2-1 | 15 | TRBD2 | few | TRBV19 | CASSMGGRAVYEQFF | TGTGCCAGTAGTATGGGCGGGAGGGCTGTCTATGAGCAGTTCTTC
TRBJ1-4 | 14 | TRBD1 | few | TRBV5-4 | CASSVQGAKEKLFF | TGTGCCAGCAGCGTACAGGGGGCGAAGGAAAAACTGTTTTTT
TRBJ2-5 | 15 | TRBD1 | NA | TRBV5-6 | CASSFRQGATETQYF | TGTGCCAGCAGCTTTAGGCAGGGGGCAACGGAGACCCAGTACTTC
TRBJ1-2 | 16 | NA | NA | TRBV19 | CASSIEGGGKTYGYTF | TGTGCCAGTAGTATAGAAGGAGGAGGGAAGACCTATGGCTACACCTTC
TRBJ1-2 | 15 | TRBD1 | NA | TRBV7-2 | CASSVYRGRVYGYTF | TGTGCCAGCAGCGTATACAGGGGGCGCGTCTATGGCTACACCTTC
TRBJ2-1 | 16 | TRBD1 | NA | TRBV27 | CASSYRTGFIDNEQFF | TGTGCCAGCAGTTACCGGACAGGGTTCATTGACAATGAGCAGTTCTTC
TRBJ2-5 | 15 | TRBD2 | NA | TRBV10-3 | CAITDGLAGGETQYF | TGTGCCATCACCGACGGACTAGCGGGAGGAGAGACCCAGTACTTC
TRBJ2-3 | 14 | NA | NA | TRBV29-1 | CSVEEGRSTDTQYF | TGCAGCGTTGAAGAGGGGAGGAGCACAGATACGCAGTATTTT
TRBJ1-4 | 16 | NA | NA | TRBV19 | CASSIHEGGYREKLFF | TGTGCCAGTAGTATCCACGAGGGGGGGTATAGGGAAAAACTGTTTTTT
TRBJ1-1 | 17 | TRBD1 | once | TRBV4-1 | CASSQDSWVQGDTEAFF | TGCGCCAGCAGCCAAGACTCCTGGGTACAGGGGGACACTGAAGCTTTCTTT
TRBJ2-2 | 13 | NA | NA | TRBV10-3 | CAARAGNTGELFF | TGTGCCGCCAGAGCGGGGAACACCGGGGAGCTGTTTTTT
TRBJ2-1 | 15 | TRBD2 | NA | TRBV5-6 | CASSPLAGGDNEQFF | TGTGCCAGCAGCCCACTAGCGGGAGGGGACAATGAGCAGTTCTTC
TRBJ1-6 | 16 | TRBD1 | NA | TRBV9 | CASSLRRDRVNSPLHF | TGTGCCAGCAGCCTTAGGAGGGACAGGGTAAACTCACCCCTCCACTTT
TRBJ2-5 | 15 | TRBD2 | NA | TRBV5-4 | CASSLAGGPEETQYF | TGTGCCAGCAGCTTAGCGGGAGGGCCGGAAGAGACCCAGTACTTC
TRBJ1-1 | 14 | NA | NA | TRBV7-6 | CASSSQTAATEAFF | TGTGCCAGCAGCTCCCAGACTGCGGCGACTGAAGCTTTCTTT
TRBJ2-5 | 18 | NA | NA | TRBV7-8 | CASSPLIGGGPSGETQYF | TGTGCCAGCAGCCCCCTTATAGGGGGAGGGCCGTCCGGGGAGACCCAGTACTTC
TRBJ2-7 | 11 | NA | NA | TRBV20-1 | CSARFIREQYF | TGCAGTGCTAGGTTCATACGGGAGCAGTACTTC
TRBJ2-3 | 13 | NA | NA | TRBV6-4 | CASSDSYTDTQYF | TGTGCCAGCAGTGACTCGTACACAGATACGCAGTATTTT
TRBJ1-2 | 13 | NA | NA | TRBV7-9 | CASSAGGGYGYTF | TGTGCCAGCAGCGCCGGGGGTGGCTATGGCTACACCTTC
TRBJ1-1 | 14 | TRBD1 | few | TRBV7-3 | CASSPLTGDTEAFF | TGTGCCAGCAGTCCGCTAACAGGGGACACTGAAGCTTTCTTT
TRBJ2-7 | 15 | NA | NA | TRBV6-5 | CASSYERLSSYEQYF | TGTGCCAGCAGTTACGAACGTCTGAGCTCCTACGAGCAGTACTTC
TRBJ2-1 | 16 | TRBD1 | NA | TRBV19 | CASRQLGGQTGAEQFF | TGTGCCAGCCGACAATTAGGGGGACAAACAGGGGCTGAGCAGTTCTTC
TRBJ2-7 | 17 | NA | NA | TRBV11-2 | CASSSGGLRDRSYEQYF | TGTGCCAGCAGCTCGGGGGGCCTGAGGGACCGTTCCTACGAGCAGTACTTC
TRBJ2-1 | 15 | TRBD2 | NA | TRBV13 | CASSVYRLAGAEQFF | TGTGCCAGCAGCGTATACCGACTAGCGGGGGCAGAGCAGTTCTTC
TRBJ2-3 | 15 | TRBD2 | once | TRBV6-6 | CASSSTSRRTDTQYF | TGTGCCAGCAGTTCGACTAGCAGACGCACAGATACGCAGTATTTT
TRBJ2-5 | 15 | NA | medium-sized | TRBV6-5 | CASRTPGEVWETQYF | TGTGCCAGCAGGACGCCAGGGGAAGTTTGGGAGACCCAGTACTTC
TRBJ1-6 | 13 | NA | NA | TRBV29-1 | CSARRGYNSPLHF | TGCAGCGCTAGAAGGGGCTATAATTCACCCCTCCACTTT
TRBJ2-1 | 14 | NA | NA | TRBV18 | CASSPGSRPHEQFF | TGTGCCAGCTCACCGGGCTCAAGACCCCATGAGCAGTTCTTC
TRBJ1-1 | 16 | NA | NA | TRBV5-1 | CASSLSAGTSNTEAFF | TGCGCCAGCAGCCTCTCGGCCGGGACATCGAACACTGAAGCTTTCTTT